The 2 T cell receptor beta chains reported below all come from one sample, sequenced in a study of vaccination effects on CD4 cells after COVID-19. The assay was immunoSEQ multiplex PCR, and TCRdb's table has in-frame clones only and misses some. The table records more than 55,000 clones, 78% of them present only once. These receptors have no known antigen. The authors isolated CD4+ T cells after more than eight days of culture. Either the mRNA-1273 or the BNT162b2 vaccine was given to participants as two doses. This sample comprised CD4+ T cells from PBMCs cultured without peptide, obtained after COVID-19 vaccination. These receptor sequences come from a human donor who received a COVID-19 vaccine.

The V and J genes are TRBV19 and TRBJ1-2; TRBD1 agrees at 7 bases. With V trimmed by 6 bases and J by 8 bases, 15 bases remained unmatched. This CDR3 has 15 residues. In germline, CDR1 is LNHDA, CDR2 SQIVND (reference sequence). CDR3 residues: CASRSWTGPHRGYTF. CDR3 sequence (DNA): TGTGCCAGTAGGAGCTGGACAGGCCCCCACCGGGGCTACACCTTC.

This chain links TRBV2 with TRBJ2-3; 10 bases are shared with TRBD2. The V gene end was trimmed by 8 bases and the J gene end by 3 bases; junction bases not matched to a gene: 2. Germline loops: CDR1 SNHLY, CDR2 FYNNEI. The CDR3 length is 13 residues. The DNA for the CDR3 is TGTGCCAGCTCTAGCGGGAGAACAGATACGCAGTATTTT. Translated, it gives CASSSGRTDTQYF.